These 18 T cell receptor beta chains originate from one sample sequenced in a study of blood T cell repertoires in COVID-19. Measured with immunoSEQ multiplex PCR; TCRdb has only the in-frame clones, and not every one. Of 100,000 to 150,000 clones in the sample, more than 70% were seen once. Specimen: peripheral blood. The origin of the receptors is a human donor in a cohort sampled during active COVID-19.

This clone occurred a few times. V usage is TRBV9 and J usage is TRBJ1-2; D gene ambiguous. Germline V gives CDR1 SGDLS, CDR2 YYNGEE. The V and J ends lost 5 bases and 3 bases respectively, with 8 bases between them. The CDR3 is made up of 12 amino acids. CDR3 coding DNA: TGTGCCAGCAGGGGAGACTACTATGGCTACACCTTC. This sequence encodes CASRGDYYGYTF.

V usage is TRBV9 and J usage is TRBJ1-2; D gene unclear. The CDR3 is made up of 12 amino acids. The V end was cut by 4 bases, the J end by 4 bases, with 8 bases between. Germline CDR1 and CDR2: SGDLS and YYNGEE. The CDR3 sequence is CASSPSGYGYTF. CDR3 bases: TGTGCCAGCAGCCCGAGCGGCTATGGCTACACCTTC.

This rearrangement joins TRBV27 to TRBJ2-7; 12 bases are a match to TRBD1. CDR1 MNHEY and CDR2 SMNVEV come from the germline V gene (reference sequence). The CDR3 length is 15 residues. The junction had 7 bases not matched to a gene; V was cut back by 5 bases and J by 5 bases. This CDR3 is CASSPGTGGMNEQYF. Written as DNA, the CDR3 is TGTGCCAGCAGTCCGGGGACAGGGGGCATGAACGAGCAGTACTTC.

CDR3 DNA: TGTGCCAGCAGCTCGTTTACAGGGTTTGGAAACACCATATATTTT. Translated, it gives CASSSFTGFGNTIYF. The chain employs TRBV5-8 and TRBJ1-3; possibly TRBD1 for D (6 bases). The CDR3 has 15 residues. CDR1 and CDR2 from the germline V gene are SGHTS and YDEGEE. Trimming pared 3 bases from V and 3 bases from J, leaving 13 bases between.

J is TRBJ1-2 and V is TRBV7-9; D not certain. The CDR3 runs 16 residues. Per the germline V gene, CDR1 is SEHNR and CDR2 is FQNEAQ (reference sequence). V gave up 5 bases and J gave up 4 bases, with 20 bases separating them. CDR3 sequence (DNA): TGTGCCAGCAGCCCTATTACCGACACGGCCCTCTATGGCTACACCTTC. Its protein is CASSPITDTALYGYTF.

The chain employs TRBV7-8 and TRBJ1-4; D gene unclear. This CDR3 spans 15 amino acids. Trimming took off 1 base at V and 9 bases at J, with 15 bases between the two ends. CDR1 is SGHVS, CDR2 FQNEAQ, per germline. CDR3 loop: CASSLGISSPQKLFF. The CDR3 coding sequence is TGTGCCAGCAGCTTAGGAATCTCGAGTCCACAAAAACTGTTTTTT.

The chain uses TRBV12-2 and TRBJ1-4. TRBV12-2 is marked as a pseudogene. This CDR3 comprises 16 residues. CDR3 bases: TGTGCAAGTCGCTTAGTTGGTAGAACAACTAATGAAAAACTGTTTTTT. It translates to CASRLVGRTTNEKLFF.

The J gene is TRBJ2-6, the V gene TRBV18; D not resolved. Germline lookup yields CDR1 KGHSH and CDR2 LQKENI. This CDR3 region has 14 residues. The V end lost 3 bases, the J end lost 0 bases, and 3 bases lay between the germline ends. The CDR3 nucleotides read TGTGCCAGCTCACCTAGCTCTGGGGCCAACGTCCTGACTTTC. Amino acids: CASSPSSGANVLTF.

The chain employs TRBV28 and TRBJ2-7; TRBD1 might be the D (5 bases). This CDR3 contains 13 residues. Germline V gene lookup returns CDR1 MDHEN and CDR2 SYDVKM. Trimming left V 7 bases short and J 4 bases short, with 14 bases between. The CDR3, as DNA: TGTGCCAGCACCATCAGGGAAGCGTACGAGCAGTACTTC. As protein: CASTIREAYEQYF.

A few counts support this clone. The rearrangement links TRBV27 to TRBJ2-7, with D possibly being TRBD2 (7 bases). The CDR3 runs to 13 residues. CDR1 is MNHEY and CDR2 is SMNVEV in the germline V gene (reference sequence). V dropped 7 bases and J dropped 6 bases, with 16 bases sitting between them. CDR3 in amino acids: CASKNRGGGEQYF. The CDR3 DNA is TGTGCCAGCAAGAATAGGGGAGGGGGCGAGCAGTACTTC.

The CDR3 reads CASSTRRQGAHSYTF. The CDR3 DNA reads TGTGCCAGCAGTACCAGAAGACAGGGGGCGCATAGCTACACCTTC. The J gene is TRBJ1-2, the V gene TRBV6-5, with TRBD1 matching 10 bases. This CDR3 is built from 15 residues. Germline-derived CDR1 and CDR2 are MNHEY and SVGAGI. With V trimmed by 5 bases and J by 9 bases, 12 bases remained unmatched.

This chain connects TRBV2 to TRBJ1-2; 10 positions match TRBD1. CDR3 length: 16 residues. With V trimmed by 8 bases and J by 8 bases, 17 bases remained unmatched. Per germline, CDR1 SNHLY and CDR2 FYNNEI. CDR3 coding DNA: TGTGCCAGCGCCCCCGGAAGGGACAGGGGCAATTGGGGCTACACCTTC. Protein sequence: CASAPGRDRGNWGYTF. The whole variable domain, remainder taken from reference TRBV2 and TRBJ1-2, is EPEVTQTPSHQVTQMGQEVILRCVPISNHLYFYWYRQILGQKVEFLVSFYNNEISEKSEIFDDQFSVERPDGSNFTLKIRSTKLEDSAMYFCASAPGRDRGNWGYTFGSGTRLTVV.

The chain couples TRBV4-1 to TRBJ1-1; D is perhaps TRBD1 (6 bases). The germline V and J ends were trimmed by 2 bases and 4 bases, with 14 bases remaining between them. This CDR3 is 15 amino acids long. Germline-derived CDR1 and CDR2 are MGHRA and YSYEKL. The CDR3 is CASSQLYRAGTEAFF. The CDR3 DNA reads TGCGCCAGCAGCCAACTCTACAGGGCGGGCACTGAAGCTTTCTTT.

V usage is TRBV29-1 and J usage is TRBJ2-6, with 10 bases fitting TRBD2. V gave up 6 bases and J gave up 0 bases; unmatched junction bases: 5. This CDR3 has 16 amino acids. In germline, CDR1 is SQVTM, CDR2 ANQGSEA. CDR3 coding DNA: TGCAGCGTGGGGACTAGCGCAAGCTCTGGGGCCAACGTCCTGACTTTC. This translates into CSVGTSASSGANVLTF.

The gene calls are TRBV6-5 and TRBJ2-7; 9 bases are a match to TRBD1. CDR3 length: 13 amino acids. Germline V gives CDR1 MNHEY, CDR2 SVGAGI. After removal of 7 bases from V and 5 bases from J, the junction contained 6 bases not matched to a gene. CDR3 sequence: CASNRDRDDEQYF. The CDR3 DNA is TGTGCCAGCAACCGGGACAGGGACGACGAGCAGTACTTC.

J is TRBJ1-1 and V is TRBV6-2 or TRBV6-3; 7 nucleotides line up with TRBD1. From germline, CDR1 is MNHEY and CDR2 SVGEGT. V shed 6 bases, J shed 2 bases, and the junction held 6 bases outside the gene matches. There are 14 residues in the CDR3. As DNA, the CDR3 is TGTGCCAGCAGCCAGACAGGGATTAACACTGAAGCTTTCTTT. Translated, it gives CASSQTGINTEAFF.

This clone occurred once. This chain links TRBV7-2 with TRBJ2-7, with a weak D call TRBD2 (5 bases). The CDR3 spans 14 residues. Germline CDR1 reads SGHTA; CDR2 reads FQGNSA. V was pared by 2 bases and J by 2 bases, with 10 bases between. CDR3 sequence: CASSLTSRAYEQYF. The CDR3 coding sequence is TGTGCCAGCAGCTTAACTAGTCGGGCCTACGAGCAGTACTTC.

This clone was observed once. The chain links TRBV6-5 to TRBJ2-7; possible D gene TRBD2, 5 bases. The V gene's germline CDR1 is MNHEY and CDR2 SVGAGI. V was pared by 2 bases and J by 7 bases, with 12 bases between. This CDR3 has 13 residues. CDR3 residues: CASSYRGRIEQYF. In DNA form, the CDR3 reads TGTGCCAGCAGTTACCGGGGTCGAATAGAGCAGTACTTC.